This TCR beta chain was identified in a study of cytomegalovirus exposure and HLA in healthy donors. With 60 Vbeta and 13 Jbeta primers, the PCR was carried out. The assay was immunoSEQ multiplex PCR, and TCRdb's table has in-frame clones only and misses some. The table lists under 200,000 clones, around 68% of them singletons. Overall study results and limits: Solely CMV serostatus was available to characterize immune exposure. Cytomegalovirus association was listed for approximately 160 TCR beta chains. A later analysis linked a missense variant in DCLRE1C to the trimming of TCR beta V and J genes. Later work showed greater clonal expansion in HLA-associated TCR beta chains than in equally common others.

Only one count was recorded for this clone. The antigen is undetermined. Between the trimmed V and J ends, which lost 8 bases and 5 bases, there was a span of 21 bases. The CDR3 sequence is 15 residues long. The germline V gene has CDR1 MNHNY and CDR2 SVGAGI (reference sequence). The chain employs TRBV6-6 and TRBJ1-2; D is possibly TRBD1 (6 bases). The specimen was PBMCs. The TCR sequence derives from a woman aged 35 to 49 in good health and CMV-seropositive. Here the CDR3 DNA reads TGTGCCAGCTCCCTCAGGGAAGGGGGTCAGTATGGCTACACCTTC. As protein: CASSLREGGQYGYTF.